This T cell receptor (beta chain) came from a study of Ad26.COV2.S vaccination and SARS-CoV-2 variants. The study, taken as a whole, reports: Researchers cautioned that TCR breadth and depth analyses may have underestimated total T cell responses.

Regarding treatment: 15 to 20 received Ad26.COV2.S at low or high dose, single or two shots; 5 received placebo; per-sample allocation not given. Samples were taken on day 63 after the first vaccine or placebo injection. This clone has only a few counts. The antigen is not known. CDR3 size: 15 residues. CDR1 is SNHLY, CDR2 FYNNEI, per germline. Trimming left V 5 bases short and J 0 bases short, with 11 bases between. Clones were sequenced by immunoSEQ multiplex PCR, and TCRdb holds only the in-frame ones, with some missing. The data contain hundreds of thousands of clones, 89% of them singletons. The V gene is TRBV2, the J gene TRBJ1-3; perhaps TRBD1 as D (6 bases). The source of this sequence is a person between 18 and 59 years old who received the Ad26.COV2.S COVID-19 vaccine or a placebo. The sample in question was peripheral blood, obtained in a trial of Ad26.COV2.S vaccine versus placebo. The CDR3 sequence: CASSPRTASGNTIYF. CDR3 sequence (DNA): TGTGCCAGCAGTCCTAGGACAGCCTCTGGAAACACCATATATTTT.